The present T cell receptor beta chain was sequenced within a study of human T cells and chemical hapten exposure. TCRdb ran MiXCR on the RACE reads and lists one entry per CDR3 protein. The sample has roughly 14,000 distinct CDR3 sequences, 16% seen once. Many counts were recorded for this clonotype. Trimming removed 0 bases at V and 5 bases at J, with 11 bases between. The CDR3 runs to 14 residues. Looked up from germline, CDR1 is SGDLS and CDR2 is YYNGEE. Noted time point: patch test 1, 2 weeks after DPC sensitization. Treatment described: therapeutic diphenylcyclopropenone sensitization with weekly scalp DPC. Donors were 18 to 70-year-old alopecia patients suitable for DPC.

The sequence was collected from a young woman with alopecia areata. Some clones in this sample may be carry-over from other donors' samples. The chain recombines TRBV9 with TRBJ1-1; D is unresolved. The specimen was whole blood, collected in connection with sensitization to the hapten diphenylcyclopropenone (DPC). CDR3 protein: CASSVAMSVTEAFF. CDR3 nucleotide sequence: TGTGCCAGCAGCGTAGCTATGTCAGTTACTGAAGCTTTCTTT.